This T cell receptor beta chain was sequenced in a study of early T cells in non-severe SARS-CoV-2 infection. Looking at the study overall: Sequencing input comprised bulk RNA from unsorted whole blood; chain pairing was not available. Findings and caveats of the study: A preference for anti-spike CD8 responses marked VDJdb matching, which missed private and CD4 specificities.

Individual cDNA molecules carried attached unique molecular identifiers. In TCRdb, the 5' RACE reads were re-called with MiXCR into one record per CDR3 protein. This repertoire shows 75,000 or so distinct CDR3 sequences, approximately 10% found once; its top ten account for 5% to 7%. This clonotype appeared a few times. The antigen is not known. This CDR3 is 16 amino acids long. V was pared by 5 bases and J by 4 bases, with 9 bases of the junction left unmatched. Germline V gene data show CDR1 as LNHDA and CDR2 as SQIVND (reference sequence). Sequencing was performed on whole blood, taken at baseline. The receptor comes from an adult who was a healthcare worker with PCR-confirmed SARS-CoV-2 infection or an uninfected control (not recorded which). V is TRBV19 and J is TRBJ2-4; TRBD2 matches at 9 bases. The DNA for the CDR3 is TGTGCCAGTAGTGTTAGTAGCGGGAGCCAGAAAAACATTCAGTACTTC. This translates into CASSVSSGSQKNIQYF.